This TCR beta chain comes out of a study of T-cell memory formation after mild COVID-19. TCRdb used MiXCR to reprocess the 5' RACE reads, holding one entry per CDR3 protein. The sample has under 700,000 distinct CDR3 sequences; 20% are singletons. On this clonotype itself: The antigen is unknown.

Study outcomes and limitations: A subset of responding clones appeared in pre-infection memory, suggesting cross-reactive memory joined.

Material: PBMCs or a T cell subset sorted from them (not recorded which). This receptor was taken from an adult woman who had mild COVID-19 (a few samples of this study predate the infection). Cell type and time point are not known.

The CDR3 region is CSVLGQDSYEQYF. CDR3 coding DNA: TGCAGCGTCTTAGGACAGGACTCCTACGAGCAGTACTTC. The chain carries TRBV29-1 and TRBJ2-7; the match to TRBD1 covers 7 bases. Trimming at V came to 6 bases and at J to 0 bases, leaving 5 bases not matched to a gene. Germline-derived CDR1 and CDR2 are SQVTM and ANQGSEA. The CDR3 is 13 amino acids.